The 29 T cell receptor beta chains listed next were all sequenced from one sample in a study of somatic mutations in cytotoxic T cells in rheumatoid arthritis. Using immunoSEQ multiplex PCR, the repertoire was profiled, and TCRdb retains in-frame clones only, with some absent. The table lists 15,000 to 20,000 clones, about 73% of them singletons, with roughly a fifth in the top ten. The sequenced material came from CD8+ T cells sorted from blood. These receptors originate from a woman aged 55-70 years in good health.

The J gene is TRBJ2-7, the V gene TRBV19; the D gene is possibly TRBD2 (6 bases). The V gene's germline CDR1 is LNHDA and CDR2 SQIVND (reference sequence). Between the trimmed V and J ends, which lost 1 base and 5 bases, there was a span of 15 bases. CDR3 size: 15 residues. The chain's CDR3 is CASSIVGGTTNEQYF. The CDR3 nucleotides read TGTGCCAGTAGTATAGTCGGAGGGACCACTAACGAGCAGTACTTC.

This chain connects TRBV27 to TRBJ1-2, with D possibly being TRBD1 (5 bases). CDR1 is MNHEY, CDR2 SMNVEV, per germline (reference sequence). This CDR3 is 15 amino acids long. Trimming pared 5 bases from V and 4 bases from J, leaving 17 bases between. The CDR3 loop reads CASSGGRHPLYGYTF. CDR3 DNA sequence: TGTGCCAGCAGTGGGGGTCGGCACCCTCTCTATGGCTACACCTTC.

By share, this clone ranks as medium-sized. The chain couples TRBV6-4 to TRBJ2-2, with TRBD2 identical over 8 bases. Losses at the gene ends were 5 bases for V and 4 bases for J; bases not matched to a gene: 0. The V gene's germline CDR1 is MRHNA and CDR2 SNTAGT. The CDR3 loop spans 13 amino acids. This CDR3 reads CASSSGSTGELFF. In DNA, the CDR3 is TGTGCCAGCAGTAGCGGGAGCACCGGGGAGCTGTTTTTT.

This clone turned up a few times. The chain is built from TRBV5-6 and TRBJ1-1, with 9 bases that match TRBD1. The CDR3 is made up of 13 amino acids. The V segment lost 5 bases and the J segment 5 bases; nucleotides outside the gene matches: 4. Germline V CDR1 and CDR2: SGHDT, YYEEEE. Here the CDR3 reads CASSSQGATEAFF. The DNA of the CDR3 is TGTGCCAGCAGTTCACAGGGGGCGACTGAAGCTTTCTTT.

The CDR3 nucleotides read TGCGCCAGCAGCATGGATTCGACTAGCGGCTCCTACGAGCAGTACTTC. Translation gives CASSMDSTSGSYEQYF. This chain links TRBV5-1 with TRBJ2-7; 9 positions match TRBD2. The CDR3 spans 16 residues. Trimming took 4 bases from V and 0 from J; bases not matched to a gene: 8. Germline CDR1 reads SGHRS; CDR2 reads YFSETQ. The full variable domain, rest sourced from reference TRBV5-1 and TRBJ2-7, is KAGVTQTPRYLIKTRGQQVTLSCSPISGHRSVSWYQQTPGQGLQFLFEYFSETQRNKGNFPGRFSGRQFSNSRSEMNVSTLELGDSALYLCASSMDSTSGSYEQYFGPGTRLTVT.

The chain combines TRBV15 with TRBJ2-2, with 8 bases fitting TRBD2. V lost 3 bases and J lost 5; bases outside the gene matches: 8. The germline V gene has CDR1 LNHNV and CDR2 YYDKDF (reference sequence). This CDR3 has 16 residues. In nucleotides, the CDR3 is TGTGCCACCAGCAGTGGCGGGGGGCTCGAGACCGGGGAGCTGTTTTTT. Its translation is CATSSGGGLETGELFF.

This chain's CDR3 is CASSLATPSGNTIYF. In DNA form, the CDR3 reads TGTGCCAGCAGCTTAGCGACCCCCTCTGGAAACACCATATATTTT. V and J are TRBV7-9 and TRBJ1-3; D unresolved. The CDR3 length is 15 residues. Germline loops: CDR1 SEHNR, CDR2 FQNEAQ (reference sequence). V lost 0 bases and J 0 bases, leaving 6 bases between the germline ends.

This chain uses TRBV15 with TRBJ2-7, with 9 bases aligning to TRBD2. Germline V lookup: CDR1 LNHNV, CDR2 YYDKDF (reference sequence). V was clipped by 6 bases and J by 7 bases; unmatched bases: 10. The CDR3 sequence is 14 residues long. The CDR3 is CATRAAGGPPEQYF. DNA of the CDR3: TGTGCCACCAGGGCGGCGGGAGGGCCTCCGGAGCAGTACTTC. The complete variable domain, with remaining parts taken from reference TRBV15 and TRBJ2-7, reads DAMVIQNPRYQVTQFGKPVTLSCSQTLNHNVMYWYQQKSSQAPKLLFHYYDKDFNNEADTPDNFQSRRPNTSFCFLDIRSPGLGDTAMYLCATRAAGGPPEQYFGPGTRLTVT.

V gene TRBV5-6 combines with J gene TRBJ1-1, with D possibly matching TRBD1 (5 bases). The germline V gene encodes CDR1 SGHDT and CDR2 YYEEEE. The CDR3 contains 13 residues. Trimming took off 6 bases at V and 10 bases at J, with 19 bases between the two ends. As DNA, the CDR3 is TGTGCCAGCACCCTCGGGGCAGGGATATCAGCTTTCTTT. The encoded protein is CASTLGAGISAFF.

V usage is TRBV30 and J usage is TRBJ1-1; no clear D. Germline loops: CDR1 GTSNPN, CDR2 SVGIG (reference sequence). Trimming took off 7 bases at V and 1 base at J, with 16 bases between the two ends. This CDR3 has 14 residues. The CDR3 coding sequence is TGTGCCTCCAACAAGGTAACGGCGAACACTGAAGCTTTCTTT. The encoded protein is CASNKVTANTEAFF.

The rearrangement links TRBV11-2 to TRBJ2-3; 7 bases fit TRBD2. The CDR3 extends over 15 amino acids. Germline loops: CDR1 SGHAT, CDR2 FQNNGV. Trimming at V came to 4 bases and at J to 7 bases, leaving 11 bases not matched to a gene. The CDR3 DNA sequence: TGTGCCAGCAGCTGGGACCAGCCGGGGGGAAATACGCAGTATTTT. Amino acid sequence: CASSWDQPGGNTQYF.

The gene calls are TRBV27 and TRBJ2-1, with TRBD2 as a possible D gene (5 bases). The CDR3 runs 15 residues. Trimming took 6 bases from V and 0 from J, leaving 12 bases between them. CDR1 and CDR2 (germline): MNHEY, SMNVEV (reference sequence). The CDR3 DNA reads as TGTGCCAGCAGCCTACGGGAAAGCTCCTACAATGAGCAGTTCTTC. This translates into CASSLRESSYNEQFF.

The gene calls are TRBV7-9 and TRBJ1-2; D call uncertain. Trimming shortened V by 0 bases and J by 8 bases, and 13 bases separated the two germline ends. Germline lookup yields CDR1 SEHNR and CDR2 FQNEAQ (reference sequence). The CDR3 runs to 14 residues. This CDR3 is CASSLADPSGGYTF. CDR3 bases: TGTGCCAGCAGCTTAGCGGACCCGAGTGGGGGCTACACCTTC.

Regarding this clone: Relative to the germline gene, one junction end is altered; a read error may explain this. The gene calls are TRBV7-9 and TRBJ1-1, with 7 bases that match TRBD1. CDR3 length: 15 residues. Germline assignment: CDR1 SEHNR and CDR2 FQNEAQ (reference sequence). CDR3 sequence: CASSLVARGDSANPF. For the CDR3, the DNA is TGTGCCAGCAGCTTAGTCGCCCGGGGGGACAGTGCTAACCCTTTT.

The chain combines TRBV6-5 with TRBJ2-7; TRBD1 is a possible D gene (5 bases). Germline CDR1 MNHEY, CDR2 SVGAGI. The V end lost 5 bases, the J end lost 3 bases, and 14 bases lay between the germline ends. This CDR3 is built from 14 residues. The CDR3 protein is CASSLGQGVYEQYF. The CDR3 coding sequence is TGTGCCAGCAGTCTGGGGCAGGGCGTCTACGAGCAGTACTTC.

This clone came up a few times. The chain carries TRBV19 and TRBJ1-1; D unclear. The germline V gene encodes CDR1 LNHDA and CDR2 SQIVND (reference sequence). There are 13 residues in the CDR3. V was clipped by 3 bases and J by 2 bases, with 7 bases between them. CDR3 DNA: TGTGCCAGTAGTATGACACTTAACACTGAAGCTTTCTTT. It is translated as CASSMTLNTEAFF.

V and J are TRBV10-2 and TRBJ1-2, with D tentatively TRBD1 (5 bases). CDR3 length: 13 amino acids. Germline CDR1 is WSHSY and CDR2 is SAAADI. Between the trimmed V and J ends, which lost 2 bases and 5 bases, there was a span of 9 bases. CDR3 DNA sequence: TGCGCCAGCAGTGAGACCCGACAGTATGGCTACACCTTC. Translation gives CASSETRQYGYTF.

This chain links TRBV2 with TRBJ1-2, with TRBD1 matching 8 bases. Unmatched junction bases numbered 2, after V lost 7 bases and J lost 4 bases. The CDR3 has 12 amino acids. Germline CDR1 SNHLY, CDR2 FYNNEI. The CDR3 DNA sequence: TGTGCCAGCATGGACAGGGTCTATGGCTACACCTTC. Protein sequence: CASMDRVYGYTF.

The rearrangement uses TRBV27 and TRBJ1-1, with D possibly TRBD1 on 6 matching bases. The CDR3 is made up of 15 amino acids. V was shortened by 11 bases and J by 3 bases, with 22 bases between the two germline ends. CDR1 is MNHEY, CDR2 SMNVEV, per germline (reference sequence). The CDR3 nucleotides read TGTGCCGCTTGGACAGAAGCCTCGGAGGACACTGAAGCTTTCTTT. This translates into CAAWTEASEDTEAFF.

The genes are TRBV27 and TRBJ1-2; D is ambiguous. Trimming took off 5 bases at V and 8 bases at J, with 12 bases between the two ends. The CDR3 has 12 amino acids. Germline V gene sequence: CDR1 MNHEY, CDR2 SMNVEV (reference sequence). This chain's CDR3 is CASSDPRGGYTF. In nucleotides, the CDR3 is TGTGCCAGCAGTGACCCGAGAGGGGGCTACACCTTC.

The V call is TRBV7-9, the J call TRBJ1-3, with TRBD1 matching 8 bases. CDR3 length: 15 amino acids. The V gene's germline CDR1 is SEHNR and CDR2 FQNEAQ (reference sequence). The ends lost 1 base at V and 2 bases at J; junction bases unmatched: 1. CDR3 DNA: TGTGCCAGCAGCTTAGAGACAGGGGCTGGAAACACCATATATTTT. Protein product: CASSLETGAGNTIYF.

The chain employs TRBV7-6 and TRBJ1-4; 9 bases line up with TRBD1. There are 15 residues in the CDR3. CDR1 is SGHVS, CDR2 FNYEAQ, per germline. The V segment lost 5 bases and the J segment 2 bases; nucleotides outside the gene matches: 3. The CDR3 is CASSDTGGTNEKLFF. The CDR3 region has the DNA TGTGCCAGCAGCGATACAGGGGGCACTAATGAAAAACTGTTTTTT. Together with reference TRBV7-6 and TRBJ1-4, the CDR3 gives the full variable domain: GAGVSQSPRYKVTKRGQDVALRCDPISGHVSLYWYRQALGQGPEFLTYFNYEAQQDKSGLPNDRFSAERPEGSISTLTIQRTEQRDSAMYRCASSDTGGTNEKLFFGSGTQLSVL.

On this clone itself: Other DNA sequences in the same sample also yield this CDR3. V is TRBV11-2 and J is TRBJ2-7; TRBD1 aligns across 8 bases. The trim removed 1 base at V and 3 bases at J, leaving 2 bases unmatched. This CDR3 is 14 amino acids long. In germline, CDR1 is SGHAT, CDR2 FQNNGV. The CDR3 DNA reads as TGTGCCAGCAGCTTAGGCGGACAGGGCTACGAGCAGTACTTC. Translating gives CASSLGGQGYEQYF.

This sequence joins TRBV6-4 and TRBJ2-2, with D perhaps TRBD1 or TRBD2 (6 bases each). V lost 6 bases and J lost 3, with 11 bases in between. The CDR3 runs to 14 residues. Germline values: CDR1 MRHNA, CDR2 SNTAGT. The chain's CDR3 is CASRGGPDTGELFF. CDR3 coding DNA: TGTGCCAGCAGAGGGGGGCCGGACACCGGGGAGCTGTTTTTT.

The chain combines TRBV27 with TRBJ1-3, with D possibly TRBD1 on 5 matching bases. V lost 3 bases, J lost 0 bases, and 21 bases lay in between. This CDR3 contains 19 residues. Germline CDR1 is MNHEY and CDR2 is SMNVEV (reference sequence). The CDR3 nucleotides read TGTGCCAGCAGTTTGGCGGGGGAAACGGCTCGGGGCTCTGGAAACACCATATATTTT. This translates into CASSLAGETARGSGNTIYF.

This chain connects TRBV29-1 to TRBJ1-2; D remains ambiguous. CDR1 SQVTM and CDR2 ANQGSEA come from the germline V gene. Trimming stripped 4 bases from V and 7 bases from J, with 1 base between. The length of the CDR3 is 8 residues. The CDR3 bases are TGCAGCGTTGGTGGCTACACCTTC. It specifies CSVGGYTF.

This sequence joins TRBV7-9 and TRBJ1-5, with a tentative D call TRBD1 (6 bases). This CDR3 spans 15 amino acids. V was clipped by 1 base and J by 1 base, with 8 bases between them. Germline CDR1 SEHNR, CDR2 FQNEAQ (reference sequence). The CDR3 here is CASSLGGGSNQPQHF. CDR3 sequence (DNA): TGTGCCAGCAGCTTAGGAGGGGGGAGCAATCAGCCCCAGCATTTT.

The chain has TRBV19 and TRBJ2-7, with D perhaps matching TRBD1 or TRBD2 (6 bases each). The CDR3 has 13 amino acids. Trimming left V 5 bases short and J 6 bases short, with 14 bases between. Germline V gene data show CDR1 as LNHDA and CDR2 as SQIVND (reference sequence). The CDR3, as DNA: TGTGCCAGTAGTCTTTCTGGGGGGCGCGAGCAGTACTTC. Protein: CASSLSGGREQYF.

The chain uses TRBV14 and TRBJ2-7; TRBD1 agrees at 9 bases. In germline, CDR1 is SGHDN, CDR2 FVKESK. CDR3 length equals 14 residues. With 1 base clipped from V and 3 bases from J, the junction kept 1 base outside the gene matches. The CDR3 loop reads CASSQGQGDYEQYF. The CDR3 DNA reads TGTGCCAGCAGCCAAGGACAGGGGGACTACGAGCAGTACTTC.